This is a list of T cell receptor beta chains from one sample in a study of control samples from healthy donors and cancer patients. This table comes from immunoSEQ multiplex PCR, and its TCRdb copy is limited to in-frame clones, with some not included. The table includes about 100,000 clones, approximately 80% detected once. Sequenced input: blood. The receptors derive from a young man in good health. Both conserved end residues are part of each CDR3.

V gene,J gene,CDR3 protein
TRBV7-2,TRBJ2-2,CASSLSGSNTGELFF
TRBV25-1,TRBJ2-1,CASSEWDRQTNEQFF
TRBV6-6,TRBJ2-5,CASSYSGRDGQYF
TRBV30,TRBJ2-3,CACLSTDTQYF
TRBV14,TRBJ2-3,CASNPRGGTDTQYF
TRBV18,TRBJ2-7,CASSRTVSSSYEQYF
TRBV12-3/TRBV12-4,TRBJ1-6,CASSPSDMLVLHF
TRBV6-5,TRBJ1-1,CASPREVGTEAFF
TRBV10-2,TRBJ1-4,CASLEWGVNEKLFF
TRBV4-2,TRBJ1-4,CASSQAGQGGKEKLFF
TRBV6-5,TRBJ1-5,CASSPDRPQPQHF
TRBV7-2,TRBJ1-1,CASSSDRVHTEAFF
TRBV3-1/TRBV3-2,TRBJ2-5,CASSLTGFSETQYF
TRBV9,TRBJ1-5,CASSVGQGFQPQHF
TRBV5-4,TRBJ2-1,CASSLQGPQTAEQFF
TRBV27,TRBJ1-2,CASSSTGGPYGYTF
TRBV5-6,TRBJ2-3,CASSLSGMGTDTQYF
TRBV28,TRBJ1-3,CASSYGNTIYF
TRBV6-5,TRBJ2-7,CASSPGHYEQYF
TRBV7-8,TRBJ2-3,CASSSSSGIAPSTDTQYF
TRBV10-3,TRBJ1-1,CAIKRERAGGVTEAFF
TRBV11-2,TRBJ2-7,CASSSTGANEQYF
TRBV2,TRBJ1-1,CASSGPGNTEAFF
TRBV28,TRBJ2-7,CASSLVTGVLYEQYF
TRBV7-8,TRBJ2-2,CASSPGTAYTGELFF
TRBV24-1,TRBJ2-1,CATSDLYRGGNNEQFF
TRBV28,TRBJ2-2,CASSRPTGTTGELFF
TRBV7-2,TRBJ1-2,CASSLNRVSTGYTF
TRBV6-5,TRBJ1-5,CASSVTRDSNQPQHF
TRBV30,TRBJ1-2,CAWQGTNYGYTF
TRBV18,TRBJ1-1,CASSPRRGNEAFF
TRBV6-5,TRBJ2-4,CASRSGGRNIQYF
TRBV6-6,TRBJ2-3,CASSYPGTDTQYF
TRBV30,TRBJ1-1,CAWRRIDYGQNTEAFF
TRBV2,TRBJ1-5,CAGAQESNQPQHF
TRBV5-1,TRBJ2-2,CASSLEGRSTGELFF
TRBV9,TRBJ2-2,CASSVTWSNTGELFF
TRBV5-1,TRBJ1-1,CASRRVTNTEAFF
TRBV2,TRBJ1-6,CASESSYNSPLHF
TRBV10-3,TRBJ1-5,CAISGQGAEQPQHF
TRBV18,TRBJ2-3,CASSPPGRTDTQYF
TRBV13,TRBJ2-3,CASSFGTGDTDTQYF
TRBV12-3/TRBV12-4,TRBJ2-3,CASSPPTDTQYF
TRBV12-3/TRBV12-4,TRBJ2-7,CASSRDNSYEQYF
TRBV11-3,TRBJ1-3,CASSLVRAGDSGNTIYF
TRBV28,TRBJ1-4,CASGKWAGGAGTNEKLFF
TRBV10-3,TRBJ2-4,CAISPGTGLDIQYF
TRBV27,TRBJ2-6,CASSTTATYSGANVLTF
TRBV7-8,TRBJ1-6,CASSLQRGTYNSPLHF
TRBV14,TRBJ2-2,CASSQDGVIANTGELFF
TRBV19,TRBJ1-3,CASSATYRRSGNTIYF
TRBV12-5,TRBJ1-1,CASGASGASTEAFF
TRBV5-1,TRBJ1-2,CASSETVTTYGYTF
TRBV5-1,TRBJ1-4,CASSLLGTGTNEKLFF
TRBV19,TRBJ1-5,CASTQPQHF
TRBV5-4,TRBJ2-6,CAGSRWTASSGANVLTF
TRBV10-3,TRBJ1-2,CAISEAHRSYTF